One sample yielded the 29 T cell receptor beta chains listed below, sequenced in a study of shared clonotypes between healthy human individuals. Generated by immunoSEQ multiplex PCR, the TCRdb table keeps only in-frame clones and is missing some. The data contain approximately 240,000 clones, 50% to 80% of them singletons. The sequencing sample was made of memory CD4+ T cells sorted from blood. The subset denotes: CD45RA-negative fraction. These receptors all come from a man aged 30 to 45 in good health.

CDR3 sequence (DNA): TGTGCCAGCAGCCATTTGGTCGAGCAGTACTTC. It yields the protein CASSHLVEQYF. The chain uses TRBV28 and TRBJ2-7; D unclear. Germline assignment: CDR1 MDHEN and CDR2 SYDVKM. This CDR3 has 11 residues. V was shortened by 6 bases and J by 6 bases, with 9 bases between the two germline ends.

The chain couples TRBV7-3 to TRBJ1-1; no clear D. CDR3 length: 15 amino acids. Trimming took off 0 bases at V and 7 bases at J, with 15 bases between the two ends. The V gene's germline CDR1 is SGHTA and CDR2 FQGTGA. The DNA for the CDR3 is TGTGCCAGCAGCTTAACGCTTGCCGGGGTCGGTGAAGCTTTCTTT. Translation: CASSLTLAGVGEAFF.

The rearrangement uses TRBV2 and TRBJ1-1; a possible D gene is TRBD1 (5 bases). V lost 7 bases and J lost 0, with 9 bases in between. The CDR3 sequence is 13 residues long. Per the germline V gene, CDR1 is SNHLY and CDR2 is FYNNEI. The CDR3 DNA reads as TGTGCCAGCATACGACAGATGAACACTGAAGCTTTCTTT. Protein sequence: CASIRQMNTEAFF. The whole variable domain, filled in from reference TRBV2 and TRBJ1-1, reads EPEVTQTPSHQVTQMGQEVILRCVPISNHLYFYWYRQILGQKVEFLVSFYNNEISEKSEIFDDQFSVERPDGSNFTLKIRSTKLEDSAMYFCASIRQMNTEAFFGQGTRLTVV.

The chain carries TRBV5-1 and TRBJ2-5; D remains unclear. Germline V lookup: CDR1 SGHRS, CDR2 YFSETQ. CDR3 length: 13 residues. The V gene lost 1 base and the J gene lost 1 base, with 5 bases spanning the gap. CDR3 DNA: TGCGCCAGCAGCTTGTCCCCCCAAGAGACCCAGTACTTC. It translates to CASSLSPQETQYF.

The rearrangement joins TRBV18 to TRBJ2-1; D is unresolved. The CDR3 is 13 amino acids. Germline V gives CDR1 KGHSH, CDR2 LQKENI. V was pared by 2 bases and J by 7 bases, with 9 bases between. CDR3 sequence reads: CASSPNTVNEQFF. Here the CDR3 DNA reads TGTGCCAGCTCACCAAACACGGTGAATGAGCAGTTCTTC.

The V and J genes are TRBV5-1 and TRBJ2-1; 11 bases agree with TRBD2. J lost 8 bases, V lost 9 bases, and 13 bases had no gene match. CDR1 and CDR2 from the germline V gene are SGHRS and YFSETQ. The CDR3 runs to 15 residues. The CDR3 DNA reads as TGCGCCACCGGCAATAGCGGGAGGGCCGGGGATGAGCAGTTCTTC. Translating gives CATGNSGRAGDEQFF.

This clone was counted many times. This chain connects TRBV5-1 to TRBJ2-2, with D possibly matching TRBD1 (5 bases). CDR3 length: 15 amino acids. V lost 5 bases and J 2 bases, leaving 13 bases between the germline ends. The germline gives CDR1 SGHRS, CDR2 YFSETQ. CDR3 protein: CASSADSQNTGELFF. As DNA, the CDR3 is TGCGCCAGCAGTGCAGACAGCCAAAACACCGGGGAGCTGTTTTTT. Looking up the rest from reference TRBV5-1 and TRBJ2-2 gives the full variable domain: KAGVTQTPRYLIKTRGQQVTLSCSPISGHRSVSWYQQTPGQGLQFLFEYFSETQRNKGNFPGRFSGRQFSNSRSEMNVSTLELGDSALYLCASSADSQNTGELFFGEGSRLTVL.

This chain connects TRBV28 to TRBJ1-2; 7 nucleotides match TRBD1. The CDR3 runs 15 residues. The V and J ends lost 5 bases and 4 bases, in that order; junction bases with no gene match: 10. Looked up from germline, CDR1 is MDHEN and CDR2 is SYDVKM. The CDR3 here is CASSRPTGTVYGYTF. The CDR3 DNA follows: TGTGCCAGCAGTCGACCGACAGGGACGGTCTATGGCTACACCTTC.

This chain links TRBV6-5 with TRBJ1-3, with no clear D. From germline, CDR1 is MNHEY and CDR2 SVGAGI. The CDR3 has 13 residues. Trimming removed 6 bases at V and 2 bases at J, with 8 bases between. The CDR3 sequence is CASRSNAGNTIYF. The CDR3 DNA reads as TGTGCCAGCAGGTCCAATGCTGGAAACACCATATATTTT.

The rearrangement links TRBV10-3 to TRBJ2-1; no clear D. This CDR3 is 12 amino acids long. Trimming took 5 bases from V and 4 from J, leaving 6 bases between them. Germline values: CDR1 ENHRY, CDR2 SYGVKD. The DNA of the CDR3 is TGTGCCATCAGTCAGGAGTACAATGAGCAGTTCTTC. This translates into CAISQEYNEQFF.

The rearrangement links TRBV4-2 to TRBJ2-7; possible D gene TRBD2, 6 bases. Germline V CDR1 and CDR2: LGHNA, YNFKEQ. The V and J ends lost 4 bases and 4 bases respectively, with 11 bases between them. The CDR3 spans 13 residues. The CDR3, as DNA: TGTGCCAGCAGCCTACGACTAGATTACGAGCAGTACTTC. It is translated as CASSLRLDYEQYF.

V and J are TRBV10-3 and TRBJ2-5; D is unresolved. Germline CDR1 ENHRY, CDR2 SYGVKD. V dropped 0 bases and J dropped 5 bases, with 10 bases sitting between them. There are 14 residues in the CDR3. Here the CDR3 reads CAISESWIMETQYF. The CDR3 bases are TGTGCCATCAGTGAGTCGTGGATTATGGAGACCCAGTACTTC.

This chain connects TRBV18 to TRBJ1-2; TRBD1 matches 7 bases. The germline V gene encodes CDR1 KGHSH and CDR2 LQKENI. Trimming removed 0 bases from V and 7 bases from J; junction bases left unmatched: 11. CDR3 length: 16 amino acids. CDR3 sequence reads: CASSPPTGPDKSGYTF. The DNA for the CDR3 is TGTGCCAGCTCACCACCGACAGGGCCTGATAAGAGTGGCTACACCTTC.

This chain uses TRBV14 with TRBJ2-2, with D perhaps matching TRBD2 (7 bases). CDR1 is SGHDN, CDR2 FVKESK, per germline. The CDR3 is 17 amino acids. The germline V and J ends were trimmed by 2 bases and 5 bases, with 18 bases remaining between them. This CDR3 is CASSQSRGAQDTGELFF. Here the CDR3 DNA reads TGTGCCAGCAGCCAATCCCGGGGGGCGCAGGATACCGGGGAGCTGTTTTTT. The variable domain in full, completed from reference TRBV14 and TRBJ2-2, reads EAGVTQFPSHSVIEKGQTVTLRCDPISGHDNLYWYRRVMGKEIKFLLHFVKESKQDESGMPNNRFLAERTGGTYSTLKVQPAELEDSGVYFCASSQSRGAQDTGELFFGEGSRLTVL.

This clone was observed a few times. The V and J genes are TRBV2 and TRBJ2-7; 8 bases are a match to TRBD2. The CDR3 contains 16 residues. V lost 3 bases, J lost 3 bases, and 10 bases stayed unmatched. The germline V gene encodes CDR1 SNHLY and CDR2 FYNNEI. CDR3 sequence: CASSESQAGGGYEQYF. In DNA, the CDR3 is TGTGCCAGCAGTGAGAGTCAAGCCGGGGGGGGCTACGAGCAGTACTTC.

V is TRBV7-2 and J is TRBJ2-7; D might be TRBD2 (6 bases). Trimming stripped 3 bases from V and 0 bases from J, with 9 bases between. The CDR3 consists of 14 residues. CDR1 is SGHTA, CDR2 FQGNSA, per germline. CDR3 sequence: CASSLGTFSYEQYF. DNA of the CDR3: TGTGCCAGCAGCTTGGGGACTTTCTCCTACGAGCAGTACTTC. The variable domain in full, completed from reference TRBV7-2 and TRBJ2-7, reads GAGVSQSPSNKVTEKGKDVELRCDPISGHTALYWYRQSLGQGLEFLIYFQGNSAPDKSGLPSDRFSAERTGGSVSTLTIQRTQQEDSAVYLCASSLGTFSYEQYFGPGTRLTVT.

The V call is TRBV2, the J call TRBJ2-2, with 9 positions matching TRBD1. The J segment lost 9 bases and the V segment lost 6 bases, leaving 17 bases of the junction unmatched. The CDR3 is 17 residues long. The V gene's germline CDR1 is SNHLY and CDR2 FYNNEI. The CDR3 DNA reads as TGTGCCAGCAGGGCCTCCGGGACAGGGAACTCCTACCGGGAGCTGTTTTTT. Its protein product is CASRASGTGNSYRELFF.

This clone was counted between two and nine times. The chain joins TRBV27 to TRBJ1-1; D might be TRBD1 (5 bases). The V and J ends lost 3 bases and 1 base respectively, with 9 bases between them. This CDR3 region has 14 residues. Looked up from germline, CDR1 is MNHEY and CDR2 is SMNVEV (reference sequence). CDR3 DNA: TGTGCCAGCAGTTTGGGGCTCGGGAACACTGAAGCTTTCTTT. It encodes CASSLGLGNTEAFF.

The chain carries TRBV5-6 and TRBJ2-4; TRBD1 might be the D (6 bases). Trimming removed 1 base from V and 6 bases from J, with 11 bases in between. CDR3 length equals 14 residues. Looked up from germline, CDR1 is SGHDT and CDR2 is YYEEEE. CDR3 region: CASSLRGHLNIQYF. The CDR3 DNA is TGTGCCAGCAGCTTGAGGGGACACCTAAACATTCAGTACTTC. Filled out from reference TRBV5-6 and TRBJ2-4, the complete variable domain reads DAGVTQSPTHLIKTRGQQVTLRCSPKSGHDTVSWYQQALGQGPQFIFQYYEEEERQRGNFPDRFSGHQFPNYSSELNVNALLLGDSALYLCASSLRGHLNIQYFGAGTRLSVL.

V is TRBV5-1 and J is TRBJ2-7, with 9 bases that match TRBD2. The CDR3 extends over 17 amino acids. The germline V gene encodes CDR1 SGHRS and CDR2 YFSETQ. After removal of 4 bases from V and 4 bases from J, the junction contained 15 bases not matched to a gene. CDR3 sequence (DNA): TGCGCCAGCAGCCCGGGGTTCGCGGGAGGGCGGGGATACGAGCAGTACTTC. This translates into CASSPGFAGGRGYEQYF.

The chain employs TRBV5-4 and TRBJ2-7; D call uncertain. Germline loops: CDR1 SGHNT, CDR2 YYREEE (reference sequence). CDR3 length equals 12 residues. The V end was cut by 3 bases, the J end by 5 bases, with 9 bases between. CDR3 residues: CASSSPWDEQYF. The CDR3 bases are TGTGCCAGCAGCTCCCCCTGGGACGAGCAGTACTTC.

This clone was detected only once. The rearrangement links TRBV29-1 to TRBJ2-6; either TRBD1 or TRBD2 may supply D (5 bases each). Trimming left V 5 bases short and J 2 bases short, with 16 bases between. The CDR3 spans 16 residues. CDR1 is SQVTM, CDR2 ANQGSEA, per germline. CDR3 nucleotides: TGCAGCGTTTTGGCCGGGACCTCAACTGGGGCCAACGTCCTGACTTTC. Encoded protein: CSVLAGTSTGANVLTF.

The J gene is TRBJ2-5, the V gene TRBV10-2; D gene unclear. CDR1 is WSHSY, CDR2 SAAADI, per germline. The CDR3 length is 14 residues. V shed 5 bases and J shed 5 bases, with 15 bases lying between them. For the CDR3, the DNA is TGCGCCAGCAGTAGAGGCCTCCCCCCTGAGACCCAGTACTTC. It is translated as CASSRGLPPETQYF.

This clone was picked up a small number of times. The chain couples TRBV5-1 to TRBJ2-5; no definite D call. The germline CDR1 and CDR2 sequences are SGHRS and YFSETQ. This CDR3 is 11 amino acids long. Trimming cost V 4 bases and J 6 bases, with 7 bases left between them. CDR3 nucleotides: TGCGCCAGCAGCCTGGAAAAGACCCAGTACTTC. Its translation: CASSLEKTQYF.

The chain uses TRBV9 and TRBJ2-3, with 11 bases matching TRBD2. Germline CDR1 is SGDLS and CDR2 is YYNGEE. The CDR3 is 15 residues long. V was pared by 3 bases and J by 4 bases, with 4 bases of the junction left unmatched. The chain's CDR3 is CASSGTSGWADTQYF. The CDR3 DNA follows: TGTGCCAGCAGCGGGACTAGCGGGTGGGCAGATACGCAGTATTTT. Filled out from reference TRBV9 and TRBJ2-3, the complete variable domain reads DSGVTQTPKHLITATGQRVTLRCSPRSGDLSVYWYQQSLDQGLQFLIQYYNGEERAKGNILERFSAQQFPDLHSELNLSSLELGDSALYFCASSGTSGWADTQYFGPGTRLTVL.

This rearrangement joins TRBV5-6 to TRBJ2-7; tentatively, D is TRBD2 (5 bases). This CDR3 comprises 13 residues. CDR1 is SGHDT, CDR2 YYEEEE, per germline. Trimming removed 1 base at V and 7 bases at J, with 12 bases between. The CDR3 DNA is TGTGCCAGCAGCTTGCGGGGTCTGGCAGAGCAGTACTTC. Translation: CASSLRGLAEQYF.

The rearrangement links TRBV9 to TRBJ2-5; a possible D gene is TRBD2 (6 bases). Per the germline V gene, CDR1 is SGDLS and CDR2 is YYNGEE. Between the trimmed V and J ends, which lost 1 base and 2 bases, there was a span of 9 bases. This CDR3 spans 14 amino acids. CDR3: CASSVTGTQETQYF. The CDR3 region has the DNA TGTGCCAGCAGCGTAACCGGGACTCAAGAGACCCAGTACTTC.

A note on this clone: A much larger clone lies one base from this, so it may be a read error. This sequence joins TRBV7-9 and TRBJ2-1; unclear D gene. Germline CDR1 reads SEHNR; CDR2 reads FQNEAQ (reference sequence). The length of the CDR3 is 11 residues. Trimming cost V 5 bases and J 2 bases, with 1 base left between them. The CDR3 DNA reads TGTGCCAGCAGCCCCTACAATGAGCAGTTCTTC. Its protein product is CASSPYNEQFF.

The gene calls are TRBV2 and TRBJ1-1, with D perhaps TRBD1 (6 bases). The CDR3 length is 16 residues. The ends were cut back, 7 bases at V and 4 bases at J, with 22 bases in the middle. Germline V gene lookup returns CDR1 SNHLY and CDR2 FYNNEI. Written as DNA, the CDR3 is TGTGCCAGCACTCCCTACAGGGCCGAGGGGGGCACTGAAGCTTTCTTT. It yields the protein CASTPYRAEGGTEAFF.